This entry lists 13 T cell receptor beta chains sequenced from one sample in a study of patients and donors after allogeneic stem cell transplantation. One entry per CDR3 protein results from TCRdb running MiXCR on the RT-PCR reads. Of 65,000 to 80,000 distinct CDR3 sequences listed, roughly 29% are singletons. The sample comprised blood, either unsorted or a sorted T cell fraction (not recorded which). These receptor sequences come from a human donor who was either an allogeneic HSCT recipient or a stem cell or donor lymphocyte infusion donor (not recorded which). It is not recorded whose cells these are; they may come from a transplant donor.

The V gene is TRBV20-1, the J gene TRBJ2-3, with 9 bases that match TRBD1. The germline gives CDR1 DFQATT, CDR2 SNEGSKA (reference sequence). This CDR3 spans 17 amino acids. J gave up 1 base and V 0 bases, and 8 bases lay outside the gene matches. The CDR3 DNA follows: TGCAGTGCTAGAGAAGGGACAGGGACTCTAGGCACAGATACGCAGTATTTT. Amino acid sequence: CSAREGTGTLGTDTQYF.

Only one count was recorded for this clonotype. The J gene is TRBJ2-7, the V gene TRBV6-5, with a tentative D call TRBD1 (6 bases). Germline assignment: CDR1 MNHEY and CDR2 SVGAGI. V lost 6 bases to trimming and J lost 1 base, with 16 bases between them. The CDR3 contains 15 residues. The CDR3, as DNA: TGTGCCAGCAGGAAACAGGGTACCCTTTCCTACGAGCAGTACTTC. Its translation is CASRKQGTLSYEQYF.

The CDR3 here is CASSLGPVVLNQPQHF. CDR3 DNA: TGTGCCAGCAGCTTGGGACCGGTCGTCCTCAATCAGCCCCAGCATTTT. The chain has TRBV5-6 and TRBJ1-5; D gene ambiguous. The CDR3 loop spans 16 amino acids. Trimming stripped 0 bases from V and 3 bases from J, with 13 bases between. In germline, CDR1 is SGHDT, CDR2 YYEEEE.

This clonotype has just a few counts. The rearrangement uses TRBV20-1 and TRBJ2-7; D gene uncertain. Trimming took off 7 bases at V and 1 base at J, with 14 bases between the two ends. This CDR3 comprises 13 residues. Germline V gene data show CDR1 as DFQATT and CDR2 as SNEGSKA (reference sequence). As DNA, the CDR3 is TGCAGTGTTTCGACTCGCACTTCCTACGAGCAGTACTTC. Translated, it gives CSVSTRTSYEQYF.

This clonotype was seen a few times. The V and J genes are TRBV11-2 and TRBJ2-7; weak D call: TRBD2 (5 bases). The length of the CDR3 is 13 residues. Germline V gene data show CDR1 as SGHAT and CDR2 as FQNNGV. The ends were cut back, 5 bases at V and 6 bases at J, with 14 bases in the middle. CDR3 protein: CASSPAARSEQYF. As DNA, the CDR3 is TGTGCCAGCAGCCCAGCGGCTAGAAGCGAGCAGTACTTC. The whole variable domain, remainder taken from reference TRBV11-2 and TRBJ2-7, is EAGVAQSPRYKIIEKRQSVAFWCNPISGHATLYWYQQILGQGPKLLIQFQNNGVVDDSQLPKDRFSAERLKGVDSTLKIQPAKLEDSAVYLCASSPAARSEQYFGPGTRLTVT.

The rearrangement links TRBV7-2 to TRBJ2-3; 9 nucleotides match TRBD1. V dropped 4 bases and J dropped 1; count of bases not matched to a gene: 6. The CDR3 has 16 residues. Germline CDR1 SGHTA, CDR2 FQGNSA. CDR3 coding DNA: TGTGCCAGCAGCTCATACTGGACAGGGGGCACAGATACGCAGTATTTT. It translates to CASSSYWTGGTDTQYF.

This clonotype was seen a handful of times. In DNA form, the CDR3 reads TGCGCCAGCAGCCCGGGACTTAATTCACCCCTCCACTTT. As protein: CASSPGLNSPLHF. The chain links TRBV5-1 to TRBJ1-6, with a tentative D call TRBD1 (5 bases). This CDR3 has 13 residues. The V and J ends lost 4 bases and 6 bases respectively, with 8 bases between them. Germline assignment: CDR1 SGHRS and CDR2 YFSETQ.

The rearrangement uses TRBV3-1 and TRBJ2-1; 9 nucleotides line up with TRBD2. CDR1 is LGHDT and CDR2 is YNNKEL in the germline V gene (reference sequence). The CDR3 is made up of 16 amino acids. V shed 0 bases and J 2 bases; nucleotides not matched to a gene: 2. The CDR3 region is CASSQEAGGPYNEQFF. The CDR3 bases are TGTGCCAGCAGCCAAGAGGCGGGGGGGCCCTACAATGAGCAGTTCTTC.

The sample holds many counts of this clonotype. The chain links TRBV7-8 to TRBJ1-1; the match to TRBD1 covers 7 bases. Germline CDR1 reads SGHVS; CDR2 reads FQNEAQ. With V trimmed by 1 base and J by 10 bases, 0 bases remained unmatched. This CDR3 is built from 11 residues. The chain's CDR3 is CASSLDRGAFF. CDR3 coding DNA: TGTGCCAGCAGCTTAGACAGGGGAGCTTTCTTT.

The sample holds a few counts of this clonotype. This chain uses TRBV6-6 with TRBJ2-7; 7 nucleotides align to TRBD2. CDR3 length: 11 amino acids. Germline-derived CDR1 and CDR2 are MNHNY and SVGAGI (reference sequence). J lost 6 bases, V lost 4 bases, and 0 bases had no gene match. For the CDR3, the DNA is TGTGCCAGCAGTTCGGGGGGCGAGCAGTACTTC. Residues: CASSSGGEQYF.

The chain is built from TRBV5-1 and TRBJ1-4, with D possibly TRBD1 on 5 matching bases. This CDR3 contains 15 residues. The ends were cut back, 3 bases at V and 4 bases at J, with 13 bases in the middle. Germline V gene lookup returns CDR1 SGHRS and CDR2 YFSETQ. The CDR3 loop reads CASSSVRAGNEKLFF. DNA of the CDR3: TGCGCCAGCAGCTCCGTCAGGGCCGGTAATGAAAAACTGTTTTTT.

This clonotype has only a few counts. The V gene is TRBV9, the J gene TRBJ1-5; D is unclear. V shed 3 bases and J shed 3 bases, with 13 bases lying between them. The CDR3 loop spans 15 amino acids. CDR1 is SGDLS, CDR2 YYNGEE, per germline. The CDR3 sequence is CASSASGLANQPQHF. CDR3 coding DNA: TGTGCCAGCAGCGCCAGTGGTCTGGCCAATCAGCCCCAGCATTTT.

The V call is TRBV6-6, the J call TRBJ2-3, with TRBD1 matching 9 bases. This CDR3 has 14 residues. The germline V gene encodes CDR1 MNHNY and CDR2 SVGAGI (reference sequence). The J segment lost 5 bases and the V segment lost 10 bases, leaving 10 bases of the junction unmatched. The chain's CDR3 is CAMGSGQGKDTQYF. CDR3 sequence (DNA): TGTGCCATGGGATCGGGACAGGGAAAAGATACGCAGTATTTT.